The 13 T cell receptor beta chains listed next were all sequenced from one sample in a study of CD8+CD57+ T cells in acquired aplastic anemia. Patients chosen for sequencing had shown CD8+CD57+ cell expansion by flow cytometry. TCR beta VDJ and CDR3 profiles were obtained from a genomic DNA template. TCRdb re-derived calls from the reads in MiXCR, one entry per CDR3 protein. The table shows around 500,000 distinct CDR3 sequences, with about a third occurring only once. The material sequenced was sorted CD4+, CD8+, or CD8+CD57+ T cells (not recorded which) from PBMCs. The receptors come from a human donor with aplastic anemia.

In this sample, this clonotype turned up many times. The chain is built from TRBV5-1 and TRBJ1-2; the match to TRBD1 covers 7 bases. Germline V gene data show CDR1 as SGHRS and CDR2 as YFSETQ. With V trimmed by 3 bases and J by 12 bases, 8 bases remained unmatched. The CDR3 totals 12 residues. CDR3 residues: CASSSTTGSHTF. The CDR3 nucleotides are TGCGCCAGCAGCTCTACGACAGGGTCCCACACCTTC. Variable domain in full (rest from reference TRBV5-1 and TRBJ1-2): KAGVTQTPRYLIKTRGQQVTLSCSPISGHRSVSWYQQTPGQGLQFLFEYFSETQRNKGNFPGRFSGRQFSNSRSEMNVSTLELGDSALYLCASSSTTGSHTFGSGTRLTVV.

CDR3 region: CASSSVVFGARQPQHF. The DNA of the CDR3 is TGTGCCAGCAGTTCCGTCGTTTTCGGGGCTCGTCAGCCCCAGCATTTT. V is TRBV27 and J is TRBJ1-5; tentative D call: TRBD1 (5 bases). The germline gives CDR1 MNHEY, CDR2 SMNVEV (reference sequence). The CDR3 loop spans 16 amino acids. V lost 4 bases, J lost 6 bases, and 19 bases lay in between.

Only a few counts were recorded for this clonotype. This sequence joins TRBV19 and TRBJ2-5; a weak D match, TRBD2 (6 bases). With 3 bases removed from V and 5 bases from J, the gap between germline ends came to 19 bases. The germline CDR1 and CDR2 sequences are LNHDA and SQIVND (reference sequence). The CDR3 is 16 residues long. CDR3 in DNA: TGTGCCAGTAGTATGGGGACTGGGGGGATTGGTGAGACCCAGTACTTC. It encodes CASSMGTGGIGETQYF.

This clonotype was observed a handful of times. V is TRBV5-4 and J is TRBJ2-7, with 9 positions matching TRBD1. From germline, CDR1 is SGHNT and CDR2 YYREEE (reference sequence). V gave up 2 bases and J gave up 5 bases; unmatched junction bases: 5. This CDR3 is 14 amino acids long. CDR3 coding DNA: TGTGCCAGCAGCTTCGGGACAGGGAACAACGAGCAGTACTTC. Amino acids: CASSFGTGNNEQYF.

This clonotype was observed at least ten times. The chain recombines TRBV9 with TRBJ1-5, with D uncertain. Per germline, CDR1 SGDLS and CDR2 YYNGEE. V dropped 0 bases and J dropped 0 bases, with 7 bases sitting between them. CDR3 length: 15 amino acids. CDR3 loop: CASSVGQDSNQPQHF. CDR3 nucleotides: TGTGCCAGCAGCGTAGGTCAGGATAGCAATCAGCCCCAGCATTTT.

This chain uses TRBV5-1 with TRBJ2-2; no reliable D call. Germline CDR1 and CDR2: SGHRS and YFSETQ. V was pared by 0 bases and J by 0 bases, with 6 bases between. This CDR3 spans 15 amino acids. The CDR3 DNA reads TGCGCCAGCAGCTTGGAGGGCTCGAACACCGGGGAGCTGTTTTTT. Protein sequence: CASSLEGSNTGELFF.

The rearrangement joins TRBV7-6 to TRBJ2-3; 9 bases agree with TRBD2. Trimming took 4 bases from V and 4 from J; bases not matched to a gene: 9. Germline assignment: CDR1 SGHVS and CDR2 FNYEAQ. This CDR3 spans 16 amino acids. DNA for the CDR3: TGTGCCAGCAGCTCCTCGGCGGGGGGGCACGCAGATACGCAGTATTTT. As protein: CASSSSAGGHADTQYF.

Notes on this clonotype: Without the conserved terminal phenylalanine or tryptophan, this CDR3 likely stems from a read error. This chain links TRBV7-7 with TRBJ2-2, with D possibly being TRBD1 (7 bases). Germline V lookup: CDR1 SSHAT, CDR2 FNYEAQ (reference sequence). This CDR3 comprises 15 residues. CDR3 sequence: CASSLTRGDTGELFL. CDR3 DNA sequence: TGTGCTAGCAGCCTAACCAGGGGGGACACCGGGGAGCTGTTTCTT.

This clonotype was found many times. This chain uses TRBV7-2 with TRBJ2-7; D is possibly TRBD2 (5 bases). The CDR3 sequence is 12 residues long. Between the trimmed V and J ends, which lost 4 bases and 4 bases, there was a span of 8 bases. Germline V lookup: CDR1 SGHTA, CDR2 FQGNSA. CDR3 residues: CASSSTRYEQYF. The CDR3 nucleotides read TGTGCCAGCAGCTCAACTAGGTACGAGCAGTACTTC.

This clonotype was counted between two and nine times. This chain uses TRBV12-5 with TRBJ1-1; no firm D call. This CDR3 is built from 16 residues. Trimming pared 0 bases from V and 3 bases from J, leaving 14 bases between. Per germline, CDR1 LGHNT and CDR2 FRNRAP. CDR3 sequence reads: CASGLVPSVVDTEAFF. CDR3 nucleotides: TGTGCTAGTGGTTTGGTACCATCGGTGGTTGACACTGAAGCTTTCTTT.

This clonotype was seen only a few times. The chain recombines TRBV12-3 or TRBV12-4 with TRBJ1-1; perhaps TRBD1 as D (5 bases). The CDR3 runs to 17 residues. Trimming removed 6 bases at V and 2 bases at J, with 22 bases between. The CDR3 loop is CASSRSTAVESNTEAFF. CDR3 nucleotide sequence: TGTGCCAGCAGCCGGTCGACAGCGGTCGAGTCAAACACTGAAGCTTTCTTT.

V usage is TRBV15 and J usage is TRBJ1-6; TRBD1 is a possible D gene (5 bases). This CDR3 has 14 residues. Trimming removed 6 bases from V and 3 bases from J, with 9 bases in between. Germline V gene sequence: CDR1 LNHNV, CDR2 YYDKDF (reference sequence). DNA for the CDR3: TGTGCCACCAGTGGACAAGGCTATAATTCACCCCTCCACTTT. Residues: CATSGQGYNSPLHF. The whole variable domain, filled in from reference TRBV15 and TRBJ1-6, reads DAMVIQNPRYQVTQFGKPVTLSCSQTLNHNVMYWYQQKSSQAPKLLFHYYDKDFNNEADTPDNFQSRRPNTSFCFLDIRSPGLGDTAMYLCATSGQGYNSPLHFGNGTRLTVT.

Many counts were recorded for this clonotype. The chain recombines TRBV12-3 or TRBV12-4 with TRBJ1-5; no firm D call. This CDR3 comprises 13 residues. V was cut by 3 bases and J by 7 bases, with 10 bases left in between. The CDR3 DNA is TGTGCCAGCAGTTTCGGATCGGGACAGCCCCAGCATTTT. Encoded protein: CASSFGSGQPQHF.